The 14 T cell receptor beta chains presented below share a single source sample, sequenced in a study of T cells in Graves' hyperthyroidism and ophthalmopathy. TCR beta CDR3 regions were amplified from RNA. A first-round RT-PCR of the TCR CDR3 used the HTBI primer set. TCRdb reanalysed the multiplex PCR reads using MiXCR and keeps one entry per CDR3 protein. This table holds under 400,000 distinct CDR3 sequences, 15% to 17% found once. Sequenced: blood. Receptors were obtained from a woman aged 18-35 years with Graves' hyperthyroidism that later progressed to Graves' ophthalmopathy.

This rearrangement joins TRBV3-1 to TRBJ2-2; 7 bases align to TRBD1. The junction had 7 bases not matched to a gene; V was cut back by 0 bases and J by 3 bases. Per the germline V gene, CDR1 is LGHDT and CDR2 is YNNKEL (reference sequence). This CDR3 region has 17 residues. The CDR3 nucleotides are TGTGCCAGCAGCCAAGAAGGGGGCAGGGGCCACACCGGGGAGCTGTTTTTT. Translation gives CASSQEGGRGHTGELFF.

Note on this clonotype: This may be a read error, as it is one base from a much larger clone. The chain links TRBV6-1 to TRBJ2-7; D unclear. The V gene's germline CDR1 is MNHNS and CDR2 SASEGT. The CDR3 is 13 amino acids. Trimming left V 8 bases short and J 2 bases short, with 13 bases between. The CDR3, as DNA: TGTGCCAGCCCCGGCCATGGGGCCTACGAGCAGTACTTC. The encoded protein is CASPGHGAYEQYF.

CDR3 loop: CASKENLREGDTQYF. DNA for the CDR3: TGCGCCAGCAAAGAAAATTTGCGGGAGGGCGATACGCAGTATTTT. This rearrangement joins TRBV4-1 to TRBJ2-3; TRBD2 aligns across 9 bases. The CDR3 consists of 15 residues. Germline loops: CDR1 MGHRA, CDR2 YSYEKL. V trimming: 7 bases; J trimming: 6 bases; junction bases outside the gene matches: 11.

For this clonotype: This may be a read error, as it is one base from a much larger clone. The genes are TRBV13 and TRBJ1-1; tentatively, D is TRBD1 (5 bases). Trimming removed 5 bases at V and 0 bases at J, with 13 bases between. The CDR3 is 15 amino acids. Germline CDR1 is PRHDT and CDR2 is FYEKMQ (reference sequence). CDR3 sequence: CASSPRGIMNTEAFF. The CDR3 DNA follows: TGTGCCAGCAGCCCCCGGGGGATAATGAACACTGAAGCTTTCTTT.

This clonotype was recorded a few times. For the CDR3, the DNA is TGTGCCAGCAGCCAAGGAGGGGTTGGGACCCAGTACTTC. It encodes CASSQGGVGTQYF. The rearrangement links TRBV14 to TRBJ2-5; D is tentatively TRBD1 or TRBD2 (5 bases each). Trimming took off 1 base at V and 7 bases at J, with 10 bases between the two ends. This CDR3 contains 13 residues. The germline gives CDR1 SGHDN, CDR2 FVKESK.

J is TRBJ2-2 and V is TRBV6-1; no definite D call. Germline-derived CDR1 and CDR2 are MNHNS and SASEGT. The length of the CDR3 is 15 residues. The V end was cut by 6 bases, the J end by 4 bases, with 15 bases between. Here the CDR3 reads CASRDFRRVTGELFF. CDR3 bases: TGTGCCAGCAGAGATTTTCGACGGGTCACCGGGGAGCTGTTTTTT.

This chain connects TRBV7-9 to TRBJ2-3, with unresolved D. V gave up 5 bases and J gave up 5 bases, with 20 bases separating them. CDR1 is SEHNR, CDR2 FQNEAQ, per germline (reference sequence). The CDR3 length is 16 residues. The chain's CDR3 is CASSPMGSLGQDTQYF. CDR3 coding DNA: TGTGCCAGCAGCCCCATGGGTAGCCTGGGCCAAGATACGCAGTATTTT.

The rearrangement links TRBV20-1 to TRBJ2-5; 9 bases align to TRBD2. Looked up from germline, CDR1 is DFQATT and CDR2 is SNEGSKA (reference sequence). The CDR3 covers 16 residues. The J segment lost 5 bases and the V segment lost 3 bases, leaving 13 bases of the junction unmatched. The CDR3 loop is CSARGAGTSLSETQYF. CDR3 DNA sequence: TGCAGTGCTAGGGGCGCCGGGACTAGCCTCTCGGAGACCCAGTACTTC.

At least ten counts were recorded for this clonotype. The chain links TRBV20-1 to TRBJ1-5, with 8 bases aligning to TRBD1. V shed 5 bases, J shed 1 base, and the junction held 10 bases outside the gene matches. Germline CDR1 is DFQATT and CDR2 is SNEGSKA (reference sequence). The CDR3 runs to 16 residues. The CDR3 DNA is TGCAGTGCTGCTCATTTGACAGGGGAGAGCAATCAGCCCCAGCATTTT. Translation gives CSAAHLTGESNQPQHF.

This clonotype was seen a handful of times. The genes are TRBV19 and TRBJ2-2; D is perhaps TRBD2 (5 bases). The CDR3 length is 14 residues. Looked up from germline, CDR1 is LNHDA and CDR2 is SQIVND (reference sequence). Deletions cut 7 bases from V and 1 base from J, with 10 bases between. CDR3: CASTSGVNTGELFF. CDR3 bases: TGTGCCAGTACATCCGGGGTGAACACCGGGGAGCTGTTTTTT.

This clonotype turned up a few times. The genes are TRBV5-1 and TRBJ2-7; perhaps TRBD2 as D (6 bases). In germline, CDR1 is SGHRS, CDR2 YFSETQ. Trimming took 4 bases from V and 4 from J, leaving 12 bases between them. The CDR3 is made up of 13 amino acids. The CDR3 DNA reads TGCGCCAGCAGCCCGGCGGGATTTTACGAGCAGTACTTC. This sequence encodes CASSPAGFYEQYF.

This clonotype has ten or more counts. V gene TRBV6-2 or TRBV6-3 combines with J gene TRBJ2-7; 10 bases agree with TRBD2. The trim removed 6 bases at V and 2 bases at J, leaving 4 bases unmatched. The CDR3 is 14 amino acids. The V gene's germline CDR1 is MNHEY and CDR2 SVGEGT. DNA for the CDR3: TGTGCCAGCAGAAGACTAGCGGGTCCCTACGAGCAGTACTTC. Translation: CASRRLAGPYEQYF.

This rearrangement joins TRBV6-1 to TRBJ1-5; tentatively, D is TRBD1 (5 bases). Germline lookup yields CDR1 MNHNS and CDR2 SASEGT. The V end was cut by 4 bases, the J end by 6 bases, with 10 bases between. The CDR3 has 13 amino acids. The CDR3, as DNA: TGTGCCAGCAGTGCCCAGGGAGGTCAGCCCCAGCATTTT. Translated: CASSAQGGQPQHF.

This sequence joins TRBV4-2 and TRBJ1-3; the D gene is possibly TRBD1 (5 bases). The CDR3 contains 17 residues. The germline V gene has CDR1 LGHNA and CDR2 YNFKEQ. The V and J ends lost 0 bases and 0 bases respectively, with 12 bases between them. This CDR3 is CASSQDRGGSSGNTIYF. Written as DNA, the CDR3 is TGTGCCAGCAGCCAAGATCGGGGCGGAAGCTCTGGAAACACCATATATTTT.